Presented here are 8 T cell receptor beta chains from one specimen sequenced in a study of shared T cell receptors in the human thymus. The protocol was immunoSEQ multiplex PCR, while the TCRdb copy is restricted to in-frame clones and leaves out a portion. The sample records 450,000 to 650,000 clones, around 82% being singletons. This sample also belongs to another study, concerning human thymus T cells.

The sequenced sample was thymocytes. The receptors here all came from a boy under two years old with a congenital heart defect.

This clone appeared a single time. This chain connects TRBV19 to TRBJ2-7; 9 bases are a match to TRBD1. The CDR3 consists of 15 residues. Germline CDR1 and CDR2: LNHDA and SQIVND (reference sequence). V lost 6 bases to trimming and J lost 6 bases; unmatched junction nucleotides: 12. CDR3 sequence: CASRHTPGTGSEQYF. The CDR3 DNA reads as TGTGCCAGTAGGCATACCCCCGGGACAGGGTCCGAGCAGTACTTC. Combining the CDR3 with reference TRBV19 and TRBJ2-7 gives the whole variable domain DGGITQSPKYLFRKEGQNVTLSCEQNLNHDAMYWYRQDPGQGLRLIYYSQIVNDFQKGDIAEGYSVSREKKESFPLTVTSAQKNPTAFYLCASRHTPGTGSEQYFGPGTRLTVT.

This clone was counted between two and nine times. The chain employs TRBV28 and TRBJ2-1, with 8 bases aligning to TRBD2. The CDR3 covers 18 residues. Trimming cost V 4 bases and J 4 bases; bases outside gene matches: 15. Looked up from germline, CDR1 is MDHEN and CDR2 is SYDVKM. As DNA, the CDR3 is TGTGCCAGCAGTTCTCCTAACGGGAGGGTAGTGAGATACAATGAGCAGTTCTTC. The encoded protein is CASSSPNGRVVRYNEQFF.

The CDR3 here is CASSLNPAGGPGELFF. The DNA of the CDR3 is TGTGCCAGCAGTTTAAATCCAGCGGGAGGCCCCGGGGAGCTGTTTTTT. V gene TRBV27 combines with J gene TRBJ2-2, with 9 bases that match TRBD2. The CDR3 length is 16 residues. J gave up 6 bases and V 2 bases, and 7 bases lay outside the gene matches. The germline V gene encodes CDR1 MNHEY and CDR2 SMNVEV (reference sequence).

CDR3: CASSQEQGAGGNTIYF. The CDR3 DNA sequence: TGTGCCAGCAGCCAAGAACAGGGGGCCGGTGGAAACACCATATATTTT. This chain uses TRBV4-2 with TRBJ1-3, with 9 bases identical to TRBD1. This CDR3 contains 16 residues. The trim removed 0 bases at V and 3 bases at J, leaving 3 bases unmatched. Germline V CDR1 and CDR2: LGHNA, YNFKEQ.

The CDR3 reads CASSLRRDSKGNEQFF. The CDR3 nucleotides read TGTGCCAGCAGTTTACGGAGGGACTCTAAGGGCAATGAGCAGTTCTTC. The rearrangement uses TRBV28 and TRBJ2-1, with D maybe TRBD2 (6 bases). V lost 2 bases and J lost 6, with 17 bases in between. There are 16 residues in the CDR3. Germline values: CDR1 MDHEN, CDR2 SYDVKM.

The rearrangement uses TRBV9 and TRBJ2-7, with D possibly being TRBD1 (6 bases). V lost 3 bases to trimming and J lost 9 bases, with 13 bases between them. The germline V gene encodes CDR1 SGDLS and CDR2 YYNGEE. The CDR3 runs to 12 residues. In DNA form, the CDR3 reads TGTGCCAGCAGCGCCCCAGGGACAACGCAGTACTTC. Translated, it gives CASSAPGTTQYF.

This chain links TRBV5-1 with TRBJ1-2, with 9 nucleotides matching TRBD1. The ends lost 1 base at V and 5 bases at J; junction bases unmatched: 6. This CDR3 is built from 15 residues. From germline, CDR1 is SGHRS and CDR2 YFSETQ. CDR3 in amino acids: CASSLTRQGEYGYTF. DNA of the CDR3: TGCGCCAGCAGCTTGACCCGACAGGGGGAGTATGGCTACACCTTC.

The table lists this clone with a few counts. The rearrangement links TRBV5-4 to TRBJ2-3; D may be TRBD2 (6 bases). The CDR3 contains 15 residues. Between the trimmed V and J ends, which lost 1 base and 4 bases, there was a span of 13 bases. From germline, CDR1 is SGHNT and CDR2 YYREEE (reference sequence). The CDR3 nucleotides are TGTGCCAGCAGCTTGAGACGGGACTCCCCAGATACGCAGTATTTT. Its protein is CASSLRRDSPDTQYF. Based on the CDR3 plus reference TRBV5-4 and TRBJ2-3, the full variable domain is ETGVTQSPTHLIKTRGQQVTLRCSSQSGHNTVSWYQQALGQGPQFIFQYYREEENGRGNFPPRFSGLQFPNYSSELNVNALELDDSALYLCASSLRRDSPDTQYFGPGTRLTVL.